This T cell receptor (beta chain) was captured by sequencing in a study of regulatory T cells in long-lasting Graves disease. Time point in this sample: newly diagnosed GD, antithyroid drugs for less than 3 months. PBMC RNA served as the TCR library source. American Thyroid Association guidelines served as the basis for diagnosing Graves' disease. Staff took roughly 9.1 milliliters of peripheral blood and put it into EDTA tubes. HTBI primers from iRepertoire and Arm-PCR of CDR3 regions yielded the TCR beta libraries. Via MiXCR, TCRdb re-called the multiplex PCR reads, giving one row per CDR3 protein. The sample contains 440,000 or so distinct CDR3 sequences, about a sixth of which appear only once. This clonotype was recorded a few times. V was trimmed by 4 bases and J by 7 bases, leaving 20 bases between them. CDR3 size: 15 residues. Germline-derived CDR1 and CDR2 are LNHDA and SQIVND (reference sequence).

These data were also filed under a second study, of T cells in Graves' hyperthyroidism and ophthalmopathy. This second report adds: Graves' hyperthyroidism qualified as stable when ophthalmopathy did not progress within 18 months. Patients were excluded for uncontrolled infection, other autoimmune disease, pregnancy or lactation.

The starting material was peripheral blood mononuclear cells (PBMCs), obtained at new diagnosis, from a patient treated with antithyroid drugs. This clonotype originated in a woman aged 25 to 39 with Graves disease. The chain couples TRBV19 to TRBJ2-7; TRBD2 is a possible D gene (5 bases). As DNA, the CDR3 is TGTGCCAGTAGTACCTCGATAGCGACGGGGAGAGAGCAGTACTTC. This gives the protein CASSTSIATGREQYF.